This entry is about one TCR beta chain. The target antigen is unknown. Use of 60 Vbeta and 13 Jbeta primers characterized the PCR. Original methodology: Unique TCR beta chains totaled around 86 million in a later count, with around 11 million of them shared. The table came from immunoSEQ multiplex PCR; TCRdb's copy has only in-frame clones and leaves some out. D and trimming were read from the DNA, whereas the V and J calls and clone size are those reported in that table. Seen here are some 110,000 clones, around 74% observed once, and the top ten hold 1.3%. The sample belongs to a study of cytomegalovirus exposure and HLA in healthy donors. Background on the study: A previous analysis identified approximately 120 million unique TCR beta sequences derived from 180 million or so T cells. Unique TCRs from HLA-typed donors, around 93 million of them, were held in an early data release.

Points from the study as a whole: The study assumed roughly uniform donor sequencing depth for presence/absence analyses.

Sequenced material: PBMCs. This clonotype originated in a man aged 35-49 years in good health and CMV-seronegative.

CDR3 coding DNA: TGCAGCGGCAGAGACACTAGCACAGATACGCAGTATTTT. Protein: CSGRDTSTDTQYF. V and J are TRBV29-1 and TRBJ2-3, with D hard to call. Deletions cut 7 bases from V and 0 bases from J, with 11 bases between. The CDR3 runs 13 residues. Germline CDR1 and CDR2: SQVTM and ANQGSEA.